This T cell receptor (beta chain) was documented in a study of early T cells in non-severe SARS-CoV-2 infection. At the level of the study: The authors sequenced bulk RNA from unsorted whole blood, leaving chains unpaired.

Molecules of cDNA were individually given unique molecular identifiers that were attached to them. TCRdb called the 5' RACE reads again in MiXCR, with one record for every CDR3 protein. Of about 110,000 distinct CDR3 sequences listed, about an eighth are singletons. This clonotype was counted only a few times. Its antigen is currently unknown. The CDR3 runs 14 residues. Trimming at V came to 6 bases and at J to 5 bases, leaving 5 bases not matched to a gene. Study results and caveats: Using VDJdb, the matching emphasized anti-spike CD8 responses while missing private and CD4 specificities.

This sequence was found in an adult who was a healthcare worker with PCR-confirmed SARS-CoV-2 infection or an uninfected control (not recorded which). Sequencing was performed on whole blood. The J gene is TRBJ1-2, the V gene TRBV12-3 or TRBV12-4, with 11 positions matching TRBD1. In DNA, the CDR3 is TGTGCCAGCAGCCCGGGACAGGGGGTTTATGGCTACACCTTC. This gives the protein CASSPGQGVYGYTF.